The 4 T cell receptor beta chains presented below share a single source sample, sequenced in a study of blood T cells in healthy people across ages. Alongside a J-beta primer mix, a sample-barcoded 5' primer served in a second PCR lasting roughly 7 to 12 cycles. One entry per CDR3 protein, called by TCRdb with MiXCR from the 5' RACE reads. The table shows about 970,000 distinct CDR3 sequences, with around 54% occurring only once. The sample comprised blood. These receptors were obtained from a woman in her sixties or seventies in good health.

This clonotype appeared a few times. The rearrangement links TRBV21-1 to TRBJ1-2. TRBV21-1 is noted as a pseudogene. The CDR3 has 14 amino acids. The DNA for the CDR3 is TGTGCCAGCAGCAACTTGCAGAGGCAGTATGGCTACACCTTC. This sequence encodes CASSNLQRQYGYTF.

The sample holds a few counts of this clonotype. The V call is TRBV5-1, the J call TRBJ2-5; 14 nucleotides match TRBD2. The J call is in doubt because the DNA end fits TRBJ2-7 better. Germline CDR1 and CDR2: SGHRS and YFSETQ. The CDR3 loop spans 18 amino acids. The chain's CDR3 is CASSFGLAGGAYLGEQYF. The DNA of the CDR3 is TGCGCCAGCAGCTTTGGACTAGCGGGAGGAGCTTACTTAGGCGAGCAGTACTTC.

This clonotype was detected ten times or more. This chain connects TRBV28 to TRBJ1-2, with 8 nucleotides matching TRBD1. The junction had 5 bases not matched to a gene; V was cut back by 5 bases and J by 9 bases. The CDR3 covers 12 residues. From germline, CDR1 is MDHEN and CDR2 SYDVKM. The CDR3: CASSRTGYSYTF. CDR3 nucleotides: TGTGCCAGCAGTCGGACAGGGTATAGCTACACCTTC.

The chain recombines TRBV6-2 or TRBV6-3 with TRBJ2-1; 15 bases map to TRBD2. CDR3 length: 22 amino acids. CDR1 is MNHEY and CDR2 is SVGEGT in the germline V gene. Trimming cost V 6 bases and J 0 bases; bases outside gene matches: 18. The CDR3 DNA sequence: TGTGCCAGCAGGCACCGGGGACTAGCGGGGGGCTCATTAAGGAGCTCCTACAATGAGCAGTTCTTC. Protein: CASRHRGLAGGSLRSSYNEQFF.